Shown below are 8 T cell receptor beta chains from a single sample sequenced in a study of shared clonotypes between healthy human individuals. CD45RO-negative, CCR7-selected cells formed the naive CD8 fraction, which excluded terminally differentiated effector memory CD45RA+ cells. Produced via immunoSEQ multiplex PCR; TCRdb's table is partial and in-frame only. The sample consists of about 1,900,000 clones, approximately 95% of them appearing once. What was sequenced was naive CD8+ T cells sorted from blood. The receptor set was obtained from a young man in good health.

This clone was detected only a few times. The chain is built from TRBV5-6 and TRBJ2-7; 7 bases are a match to TRBD2. This CDR3 is built from 12 residues. Trimming took 5 bases from V and 5 from J; bases not matched to a gene: 4. The germline gives CDR1 SGHDT, CDR2 YYEEEE. CDR3: CASSFGTNEQYF. CDR3 coding DNA: TGTGCCAGCAGTTTTGGGACTAACGAGCAGTACTTC. Full variable domain (rest looked up from reference TRBV5-6 and TRBJ2-7): DAGVTQSPTHLIKTRGQQVTLRCSPKSGHDTVSWYQQALGQGPQFIFQYYEEEERQRGNFPDRFSGHQFPNYSSELNVNALLLGDSALYLCASSFGTNEQYFGPGTRLTVT.

This chain uses TRBV28 with TRBJ2-7; D might be TRBD2 (5 bases). The germline gives CDR1 MDHEN, CDR2 SYDVKM. The CDR3 has 17 amino acids. V was shortened by 4 bases and J by 0 bases, with 19 bases between the two germline ends. Here the CDR3 DNA reads TGTGCCAGCAGTTACCGTTGGGCTAGCCGAGCCTCCTACGAGCAGTACTTC. Translated, it gives CASSYRWASRASYEQYF.

The chain links TRBV6-1 to TRBJ2-3; 9 positions agree with TRBD1. The CDR3 contains 16 residues. Germline V gives CDR1 MNHNS, CDR2 SASEGT. J was trimmed by 2 bases and V by 2 bases; bases with no gene match: 5. The CDR3 is CASSELGTGNTDTQYF. CDR3 coding DNA: TGTGCCAGCAGTGAATTGGGGACAGGGAACACAGATACGCAGTATTTT.

This clone occurred once. J is TRBJ1-1 and V is TRBV28, with 7 nucleotides matching TRBD1. CDR3 size: 14 residues. The germline gives CDR1 MDHEN, CDR2 SYDVKM. V lost 3 bases to trimming and J lost 4 bases; unmatched junction nucleotides: 5. The CDR3 DNA is TGTGCCAGCAGTTTGGTGACAGGGAGCACTGAAGCTTTCTTT. Encoded protein: CASSLVTGSTEAFF.

The chain recombines TRBV19 with TRBJ2-3; D unresolved. This CDR3 comprises 13 residues. The germline V and J ends were trimmed by 3 bases and 4 bases, with 8 bases remaining between them. Germline values: CDR1 LNHDA, CDR2 SQIVND (reference sequence). This CDR3 reads CASSMTSSDTQYF. CDR3 nucleotide sequence: TGTGCCAGTAGTATGACAAGTTCAGATACGCAGTATTTT.

This chain connects TRBV4-1 to TRBJ2-1; D is uncertain. The CDR3 totals 15 residues. Germline V gene lookup returns CDR1 MGHRA and CDR2 YSYEKL. V was clipped by 5 bases and J by 0 bases, with 11 bases between them. Here the CDR3 reads CASSTAYSSYNEQFF. The DNA of the CDR3 is TGCGCCAGCAGCACTGCCTATAGCTCCTACAATGAGCAGTTCTTC.

A note on this clone: This same CDR3 is encoded by further DNA sequences in the sample. The rearrangement uses TRBV7-2 and TRBJ2-7; D not resolved. The germline V gene encodes CDR1 SGHTA and CDR2 FQGNSA. This CDR3 has 12 amino acids. V lost 2 bases and J 1 base, leaving 3 bases between the germline ends. The CDR3 nucleotides are TGTGCCAGCAGCTTATCTTCCTACGAGCAGTACTTC. This encodes CASSLSSYEQYF.

The chain employs TRBV27 and TRBJ2-2; 10 bases line up with TRBD1. The CDR3 consists of 16 residues. The junction had 5 bases not matched to a gene; V was cut back by 0 bases and J by 7 bases. CDR1 is MNHEY, CDR2 SMNVEV, per germline (reference sequence). The chain's CDR3 is CASSLSPGTGVGELFF. The CDR3 nucleotides are TGTGCCAGCAGTTTATCGCCCGGGACAGGGGTCGGGGAGCTGTTTTTT.